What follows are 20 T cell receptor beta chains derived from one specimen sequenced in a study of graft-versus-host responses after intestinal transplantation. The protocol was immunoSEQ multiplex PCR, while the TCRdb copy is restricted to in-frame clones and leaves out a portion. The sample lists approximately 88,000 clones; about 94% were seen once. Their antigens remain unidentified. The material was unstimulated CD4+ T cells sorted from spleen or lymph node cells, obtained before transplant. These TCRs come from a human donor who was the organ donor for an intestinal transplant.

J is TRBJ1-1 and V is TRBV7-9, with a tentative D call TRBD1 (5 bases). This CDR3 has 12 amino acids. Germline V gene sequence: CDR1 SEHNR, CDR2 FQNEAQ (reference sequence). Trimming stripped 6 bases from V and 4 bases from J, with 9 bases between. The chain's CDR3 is CASSRGSTEAFF. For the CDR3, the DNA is TGTGCCAGCAGTCGGGGGAGCACTGAAGCTTTCTTT. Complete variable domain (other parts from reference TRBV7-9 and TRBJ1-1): DTGVSQNPRHKITKRGQNVTFRCDPISEHNRLYWYRQTLGQGPEFLTYFQNEAQLEKSRLLSDRFSAERPKGSFSTLEIQRTEQGDSAMYLCASSRGSTEAFFGQGTRLTVV.

CDR3 nucleotides: TGTGCCAGCAGTCCCGCCTGGGAGGGAGGTGGCTACACCTTC. It yields the protein CASSPAWEGGGYTF. The gene calls are TRBV27 and TRBJ1-2, with D unclear. In germline, CDR1 is MNHEY, CDR2 SMNVEV (reference sequence). The V gene lost 5 bases and the J gene lost 7 bases, with 17 bases spanning the gap. The CDR3 consists of 14 residues.

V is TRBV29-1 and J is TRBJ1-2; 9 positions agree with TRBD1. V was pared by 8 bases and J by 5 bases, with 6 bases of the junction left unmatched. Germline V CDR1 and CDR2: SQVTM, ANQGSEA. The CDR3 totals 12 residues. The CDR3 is CSLYDRGYGYTF. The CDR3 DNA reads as TGCAGCTTATACGACAGGGGGTATGGCTACACCTTC.

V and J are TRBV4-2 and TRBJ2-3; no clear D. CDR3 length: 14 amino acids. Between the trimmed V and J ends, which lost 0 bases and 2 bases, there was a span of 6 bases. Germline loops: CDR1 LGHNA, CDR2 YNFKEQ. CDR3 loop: CASSQDRPTDTQYF. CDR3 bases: TGTGCCAGCAGCCAAGATCGGCCCACAGATACGCAGTATTTT.

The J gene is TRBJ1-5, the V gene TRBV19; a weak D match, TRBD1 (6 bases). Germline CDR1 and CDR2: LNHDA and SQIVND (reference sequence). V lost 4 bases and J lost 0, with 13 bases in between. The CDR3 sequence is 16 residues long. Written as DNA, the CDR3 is TGTGCCAGTAGTACGCCGGGACACCCTAGCAATCAGCCCCAGCATTTT. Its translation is CASSTPGHPSNQPQHF.

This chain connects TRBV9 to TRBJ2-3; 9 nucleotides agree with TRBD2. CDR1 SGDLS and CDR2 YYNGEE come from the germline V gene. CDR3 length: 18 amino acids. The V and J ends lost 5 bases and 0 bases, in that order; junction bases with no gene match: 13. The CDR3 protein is CASSVGSGGLASTDTQYF. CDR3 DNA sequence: TGTGCCAGCAGTGTGGGTAGCGGGGGCCTCGCTAGCACAGATACGCAGTATTTT.

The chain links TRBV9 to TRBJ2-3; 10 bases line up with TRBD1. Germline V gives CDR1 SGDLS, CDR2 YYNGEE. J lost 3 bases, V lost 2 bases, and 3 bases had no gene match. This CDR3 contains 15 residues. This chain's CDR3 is CASSVRDRGTDTQYF. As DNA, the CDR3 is TGTGCCAGCAGCGTCCGGGACAGGGGAACAGATACGCAGTATTTT.

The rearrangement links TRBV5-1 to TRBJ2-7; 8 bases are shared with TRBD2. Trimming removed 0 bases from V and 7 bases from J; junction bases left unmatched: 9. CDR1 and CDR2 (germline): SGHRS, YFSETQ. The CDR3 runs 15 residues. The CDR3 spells CASSLVSGEAKEQYF. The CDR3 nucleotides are TGCGCCAGCAGCTTGGTTAGCGGGGAGGCCAAGGAGCAGTACTTC.

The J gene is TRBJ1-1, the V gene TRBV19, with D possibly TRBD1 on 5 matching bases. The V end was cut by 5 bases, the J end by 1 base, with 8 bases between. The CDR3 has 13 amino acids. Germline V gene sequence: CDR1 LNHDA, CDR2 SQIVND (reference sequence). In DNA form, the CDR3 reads TGTGCCAGTAGTGGACAACGGAACACTGAAGCTTTCTTT. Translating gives CASSGQRNTEAFF.

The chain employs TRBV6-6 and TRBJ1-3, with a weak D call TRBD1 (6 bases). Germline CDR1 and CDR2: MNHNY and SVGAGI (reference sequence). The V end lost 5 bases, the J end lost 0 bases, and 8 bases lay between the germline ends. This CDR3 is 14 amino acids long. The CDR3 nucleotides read TGTGCCAGCAGTCGGGGGCTCTCTGGAAACACCATATATTTT. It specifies CASSRGLSGNTIYF.

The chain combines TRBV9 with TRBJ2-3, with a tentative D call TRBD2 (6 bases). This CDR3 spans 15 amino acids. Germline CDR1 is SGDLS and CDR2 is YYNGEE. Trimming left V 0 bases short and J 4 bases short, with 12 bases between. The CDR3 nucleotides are TGTGCCAGCAGCGTAGTAGGACTACCGTCAGATACGCAGTATTTT. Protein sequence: CASSVVGLPSDTQYF.

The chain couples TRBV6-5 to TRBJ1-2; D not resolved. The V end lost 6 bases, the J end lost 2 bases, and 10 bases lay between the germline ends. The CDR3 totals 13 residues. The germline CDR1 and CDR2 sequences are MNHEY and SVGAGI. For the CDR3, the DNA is TGTGCCAGCAGCCTGACGGCGAACTATGGCTACACCTTC. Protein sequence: CASSLTANYGYTF.

CDR3 sequence (DNA): TGTGCCAGCAGTTTGGGCTATGGACAGGGGGCGCTTGAGCAGTACTTC. It codes for CASSLGYGQGALEQYF. The rearrangement uses TRBV28 and TRBJ2-7, with TRBD1 matching 11 bases. With V trimmed by 3 bases and J by 7 bases, 11 bases remained unmatched. Germline values: CDR1 MDHEN, CDR2 SYDVKM. The CDR3 totals 16 residues.

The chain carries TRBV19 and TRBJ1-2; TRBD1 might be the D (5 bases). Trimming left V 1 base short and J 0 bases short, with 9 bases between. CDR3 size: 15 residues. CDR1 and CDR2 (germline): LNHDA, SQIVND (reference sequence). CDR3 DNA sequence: TGTGCCAGTAGTATAGTCCCGACAGCTAACTATGGCTACACCTTC. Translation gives CASSIVPTANYGYTF.

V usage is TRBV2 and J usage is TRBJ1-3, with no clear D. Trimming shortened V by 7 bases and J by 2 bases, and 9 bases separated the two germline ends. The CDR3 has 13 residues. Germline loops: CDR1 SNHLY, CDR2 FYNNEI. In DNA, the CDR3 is TGTGCCAGCACCGGCCTAACTGGAAACACCATATATTTT. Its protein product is CASTGLTGNTIYF.

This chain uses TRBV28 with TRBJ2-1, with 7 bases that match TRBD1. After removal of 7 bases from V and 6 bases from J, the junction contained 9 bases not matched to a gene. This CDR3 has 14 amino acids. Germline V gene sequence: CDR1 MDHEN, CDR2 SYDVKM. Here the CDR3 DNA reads TGTGCCAGCACACCCGGGACAGCCTCCAATGAGCAGTTCTTC. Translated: CASTPGTASNEQFF.

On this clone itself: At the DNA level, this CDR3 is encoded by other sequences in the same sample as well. The CDR3: CASSPRLAGAGDTQYF. The CDR3 nucleotides read TGTGCCAGCAGCCCCCGACTAGCGGGGGCTGGAGATACGCAGTATTTT. This chain joins TRBV7-2 and TRBJ2-3; 12 nucleotides line up with TRBD2. Losses at the gene ends were 5 bases for V and 5 bases for J; bases not matched to a gene: 8. This CDR3 has 16 amino acids. Germline CDR1 SGHTA, CDR2 FQGNSA.

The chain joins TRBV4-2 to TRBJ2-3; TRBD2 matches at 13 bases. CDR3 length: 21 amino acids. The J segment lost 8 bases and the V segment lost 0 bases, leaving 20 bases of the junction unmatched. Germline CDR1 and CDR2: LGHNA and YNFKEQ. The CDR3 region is CASSQEVTATSGGSNVFTQYF. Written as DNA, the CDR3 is TGTGCCAGCAGCCAAGAGGTTACGGCGACTAGCGGGGGGTCGAATGTGTTTACGCAGTATTTT.

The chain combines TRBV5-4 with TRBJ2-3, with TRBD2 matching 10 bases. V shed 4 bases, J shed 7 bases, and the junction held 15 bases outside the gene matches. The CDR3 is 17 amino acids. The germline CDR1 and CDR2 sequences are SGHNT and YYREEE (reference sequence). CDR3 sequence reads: CASSHPGLAGDSNTQYF. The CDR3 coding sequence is TGTGCCAGCAGCCACCCGGGGCTAGCGGGGGATTCGAATACGCAGTATTTT.

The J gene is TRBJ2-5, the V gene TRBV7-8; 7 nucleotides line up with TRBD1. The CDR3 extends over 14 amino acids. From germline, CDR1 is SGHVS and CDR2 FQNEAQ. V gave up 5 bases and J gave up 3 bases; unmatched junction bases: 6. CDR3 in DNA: TGTGCCAGCAGCCCCTGGGACAGAGAAGAGACCCAGTACTTC. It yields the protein CASSPWDREETQYF.